This TCR beta chain was sequenced during a study of OX40 agonist ivuxolimab in advanced cancers. Overall study: Ivuxolimab, an antibody acting as an agonist of OX40 (CD134), was used to treat patients. Hepatocellular carcinoma, melanoma, renal cell or head and neck cancer was diagnosed in the dose-escalation patients. Earlier anti-PD-1, anti-PD-L1 or anti-CTLA-4 therapy was permitted; about 44% had received some.

Using immunoSEQ multiplex PCR, the repertoire was profiled, and TCRdb retains in-frame clones only, with some absent. Of almost 35,000 clones listed, less than 85% are singletons. This clone showed up just a few times. Its antigen is not known. Study outcomes and limitations: Circulating CD4+ and CD8+ T cells showed clonal expansion by week 6 at 0.1 to 3.0 mg/kg.

The sequence was collected from an adult with an advanced solid tumor such as melanoma, head and neck, liver or kidney cancer. Sequenced material: CD4+ or CD8+ T cells sorted from blood, taken in a trial of the OX40 agonist ivuxolimab.

For the CDR3, the DNA is TGCAGCGTTGTTAGAATAAGAGGAGCCAGCGAGCAGTACTTC. Protein: CSVVRIRGASEQYF. The chain couples TRBV29-1 to TRBJ2-7, with no clear D. This CDR3 has 14 amino acids. Between the trimmed V and J ends, which lost 4 bases and 6 bases, there was a span of 19 bases. Germline values: CDR1 SQVTM, CDR2 ANQGSEA.